The clone carrying this T cell receptor beta chain was seen ten or more times. Amplified TCR beta CDR3 regions came from RNA transcripts. The study used the HTBI primer set for a first-round RT-PCR of the TCR CDR3. Each CDR3 protein gets one entry after TCRdb re-called the multiplex PCR reads with MiXCR. This table holds some 770,000 distinct CDR3 sequences, about a sixth found once. This entry is derived from a study of T cells in Graves' hyperthyroidism and ophthalmopathy. The PBMCs were taken from around 9 ml of fresh peripheral blood. Germline V gene lookup returns CDR1 SEHNR and CDR2 FQNEAQ (reference sequence). This CDR3 region has 16 residues.

The clonotype comes from a man aged 18-30 years with Graves' hyperthyroidism. Sequences were obtained from blood. The V gene is TRBV7-9, the J gene TRBJ2-1, with D possibly being TRBD2 (6 bases). CDR3 sequence: CAGSLLGGVPYNEQFF. The CDR3 DNA follows: TGTGCTGGCAGCTTATTAGGAGGGGTGCCCTACAATGAGCAGTTCTTC.